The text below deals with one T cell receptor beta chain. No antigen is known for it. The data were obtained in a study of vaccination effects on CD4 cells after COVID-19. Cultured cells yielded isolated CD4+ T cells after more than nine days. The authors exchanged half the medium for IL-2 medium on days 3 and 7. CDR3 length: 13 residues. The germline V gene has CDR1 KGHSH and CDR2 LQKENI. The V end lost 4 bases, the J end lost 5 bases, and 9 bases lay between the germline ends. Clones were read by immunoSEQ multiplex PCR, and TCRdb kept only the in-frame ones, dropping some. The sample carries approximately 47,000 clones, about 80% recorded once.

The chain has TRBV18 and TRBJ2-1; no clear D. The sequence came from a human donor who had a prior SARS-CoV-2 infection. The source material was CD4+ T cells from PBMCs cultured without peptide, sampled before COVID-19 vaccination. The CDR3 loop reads CASSQGGNNEQFF. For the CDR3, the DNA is TGTGCCAGCTCACAGGGTGGGAACAATGAGCAGTTCTTC.